Below, 26 T cell receptor beta chains from the same sample are listed, as sequenced in a study of persistence of HIV-infected CD4 T cells. These receptors are not linked to any known antigen. Stimulation used around 9.1 ug/mL lysate from CMV-infected fibroblasts. CD40L/CD69 double-negative CD45RO-high memory CD4+ T cells were collected. This was the immunoSEQ version 4 assay in survey mode. Sequencing was performed with immunoSEQ multiplex PCR; in TCRdb, only in-frame clones are kept and a portion is missing. The sample contains under 60,000 clones, around 80% of which appear only once. The sequences come from CD4+ T cells sorted from PBMCs after roughly 18-hour stimulation, collected from a patient who received antiretroviral therapy. These receptors all stem from an adult man with HIV who was CMV-seropositive.

The CDR3 nucleotides read TGTGCCAGTAGGGCAAGCGGGCAGGGGAACCAAGAGACCCAGTACTTC. This translates into CASRASGQGNQETQYF. The chain is built from TRBV19 and TRBJ2-5; D may be TRBD1 or TRBD2 (6 bases each). Germline-derived CDR1 and CDR2 are LNHDA and SQIVND (reference sequence). V was trimmed by 6 bases and J by 0 bases, leaving 17 bases between them. This CDR3 is built from 16 residues.

V gene TRBV2 combines with J gene TRBJ1-2; D might be TRBD1 (5 bases). The CDR3 contains 14 residues. The germline V gene has CDR1 SNHLY and CDR2 FYNNEI. V gave up 7 bases and J gave up 4 bases, with 16 bases separating them. The CDR3 coding sequence is TGTGCCAGCATCCCGGGACGGATGGTCTATGGCTACACCTTC. Encoded protein: CASIPGRMVYGYTF.

The genes are TRBV7-3 and TRBJ2-7, with 9 bases that match TRBD1. The ends lost 5 bases at V and 6 bases at J; junction bases unmatched: 8. CDR3 length: 14 residues. Germline values: CDR1 SGHTA, CDR2 FQGTGA. The CDR3 spells CASSPGTGHFEQYF. CDR3 DNA: TGTGCCAGCAGCCCCGGGACAGGGCATTTCGAGCAGTACTTC.

The V gene is TRBV20-1, the J gene TRBJ2-2; D is unresolved. The CDR3 runs 13 residues. Germline loops: CDR1 DFQATT, CDR2 SNEGSKA (reference sequence). The V gene lost 3 bases and the J gene lost 2 bases, with 7 bases spanning the gap. DNA for the CDR3: TGCAGTGCTAGTAATTACAACACCGGGGAGCTGTTTTTT. Translating gives CSASNYNTGELFF.

The rearrangement links TRBV7-9 to TRBJ1-5, with D tentatively TRBD1 (5 bases). Germline CDR1 is SEHNR and CDR2 is FQNEAQ (reference sequence). The CDR3 totals 15 residues. Trimming removed 2 bases from V and 3 bases from J, with 11 bases in between. CDR3: CASSLYEGYNQPQHF. In DNA, the CDR3 is TGTGCCAGCAGCTTATATGAGGGGTACAATCAGCCCCAGCATTTT.

The chain joins TRBV7-8 to TRBJ2-3; 7 nucleotides agree with TRBD2. This CDR3 has 15 amino acids. Germline V gene lookup returns CDR1 SGHVS and CDR2 FQNEAQ. V was pared by 4 bases and J by 4 bases, with 8 bases of the junction left unmatched. CDR3 protein: CASSSLADQADTQYF. The CDR3 DNA follows: TGTGCCAGCAGCTCTCTAGCGGACCAGGCAGATACGCAGTATTTT. The full variable domain, with the rest looked up from reference TRBV7-8 and TRBJ2-3, is GAGVSQSPRYKVAKRGQDVALRCDPISGHVSLFWYQQALGQGPEFLTYFQNEAQLDKSGLPSDRFFAERPEGSVSTLKIQRTQQEDSAVYLCASSSLADQADTQYFGPGTRLTVL.

This chain connects TRBV5-5 to TRBJ1-2; a weak D match, TRBD1 (5 bases). This CDR3 contains 15 residues. CDR1 and CDR2 from the germline V gene are SGHKS and YYEKEE (reference sequence). V was cut by 0 bases and J by 6 bases, with 15 bases left in between. CDR3 protein: CASSLEGAEGDGYTF. CDR3 in DNA: TGTGCCAGCAGCTTGGAAGGGGCGGAAGGAGATGGCTACACCTTC. Full variable domain (rest looked up from reference TRBV5-5 and TRBJ1-2): DAGVTQSPTHLIKTRGQQVTLRCSPISGHKSVSWYQQVLGQGPQFIFQYYEKEERGRGNFPDRFSARQFPNYSSELNVNALLLGDSALYLCASSLEGAEGDGYTFGSGTRLTVV.

The rearrangement links TRBV5-1 to TRBJ2-2; TRBD2 might be the D (5 bases). Trimming pared 0 bases from V and 1 base from J, leaving 13 bases between. The germline V gene encodes CDR1 SGHRS and CDR2 YFSETQ. The CDR3 contains 17 residues. CDR3 bases: TGCGCCAGCAGCTTGGCGCAGAGCGGAATGAACACCGGGGAGCTGTTTTTT. Translating it yields CASSLAQSGMNTGELFF.

This clone showed up just once. The chain uses TRBV6-1 and TRBJ2-1; no reliable D call. CDR1 is MNHNS and CDR2 is SASEGT in the germline V gene. The CDR3 sequence is 16 residues long. V was clipped by 4 bases and J by 5 bases, with 18 bases between them. The CDR3 DNA reads as TGTGCCAGCAGTGCCCATCCCCGGAGACCAAACAATGAGCAGTTCTTC. It translates to CASSAHPRRPNNEQFF.

The chain carries TRBV10-1 and TRBJ1-6; D unresolved. V was cut by 5 bases and J by 8 bases, with 10 bases left in between. Germline V gene data show CDR1 as WNHNN and CDR2 as SYGVQD (reference sequence). This CDR3 spans 13 amino acids. Here the CDR3 DNA reads TGCGCCAGCAGTCGCGGGATCGATTCACCCCTCCACTTT. This gives the protein CASSRGIDSPLHF.

The gene calls are TRBV7-2 and TRBJ2-3, with a tentative D call TRBD2 (6 bases). Germline values: CDR1 SGHTA, CDR2 FQGNSA. The CDR3 has 15 residues. V was shortened by 6 bases and J by 8 bases, with 21 bases between the two germline ends. The CDR3 spells CASRGGVAGSGTQYF. CDR3 DNA sequence: TGTGCCAGCAGAGGAGGGGTAGCAGGGTCGGGTACGCAGTATTTT.

The V gene is TRBV5-4, the J gene TRBJ2-1, with 9 bases identical to TRBD1. From germline, CDR1 is SGHNT and CDR2 YYREEE (reference sequence). The V segment lost 3 bases and the J segment 4 bases; nucleotides outside the gene matches: 8. The CDR3 is 16 amino acids. Here the CDR3 DNA reads TGTGCCAGCAGCTATCCGGGACAGGGTACATACAATGAGCAGTTCTTC. As protein: CASSYPGQGTYNEQFF. Combining the CDR3 with reference TRBV5-4 and TRBJ2-1 gives the whole variable domain ETGVTQSPTHLIKTRGQQVTLRCSSQSGHNTVSWYQQALGQGPQFIFQYYREEENGRGNFPPRFSGLQFPNYSSELNVNALELDDSALYLCASSYPGQGTYNEQFFGPGTRLTVL.

The chain has TRBV7-2 and TRBJ1-5; the match to TRBD1 covers 7 bases. Germline trimming cut 5 bases from V and 6 bases from J; bases unmatched to any gene: 4. The V gene's germline CDR1 is SGHTA and CDR2 FQGNSA. This CDR3 contains 13 residues. The CDR3 nucleotides read TGTGCCAGCAGCGACAGGGTTGGTCAGCCCCAGCATTTT. Residues: CASSDRVGQPQHF. The complete variable domain, with remaining parts taken from reference TRBV7-2 and TRBJ1-5, reads GAGVSQSPSNKVTEKGKDVELRCDPISGHTALYWYRQSLGQGLEFLIYFQGNSAPDKSGLPSDRFSAERTGGSVSTLTIQRTQQEDSAVYLCASSDRVGQPQHFGDGTRLSIL.

J is TRBJ2-3 and V is TRBV6-4, with D uncertain. V was pared by 10 bases and J by 0 bases, with 11 bases between. Germline CDR1 and CDR2: MRHNA and SNTAGT. The CDR3 is 13 amino acids. DNA of the CDR3: TGTGCCATGCACAGTTCTAGCACAGATACGCAGTATTTT. Translated, it gives CAMHSSSTDTQYF.

In regard to this clone: The sample has other DNA sequences that encode this CDR3 too. This chain links TRBV18 with TRBJ1-4; D is unclear. V gave up 2 bases and J gave up 8 bases, with 3 bases separating them. CDR1 is KGHSH, CDR2 LQKENI, per germline. This CDR3 is 11 amino acids long. CDR3 DNA: TGTGCCAGCTCACCAGGCGAAAAACTGTTTTTT. Protein sequence: CASSPGEKLFF.

This chain connects TRBV6-4 to TRBJ2-1; TRBD2 agrees at 13 bases. The CDR3 runs 15 residues. Germline V gives CDR1 MRHNA, CDR2 SNTAGT. With V trimmed by 6 bases and J by 5 bases, 4 bases remained unmatched. The CDR3 DNA is TGTGCCAGCAGGAGGGGGACTAGCGGGGACAATGAGCAGTTCTTC. Translating gives CASRRGTSGDNEQFF.

The chain couples TRBV20-1 to TRBJ2-1; perhaps TRBD1 as D (5 bases). V was cut by 5 bases and J by 8 bases, with 10 bases left in between. In germline, CDR1 is DFQATT, CDR2 SNEGSKA (reference sequence). CDR3 length: 11 amino acids. The CDR3 nucleotides read TGCAGTGCTTTTAACAGGCATGAGCAGTTCTTC. Protein product: CSAFNRHEQFF.

The chain joins TRBV7-2 to TRBJ1-5; a possible D gene is TRBD1 (5 bases). The CDR3 is 15 residues long. Germline values: CDR1 SGHTA, CDR2 FQGNSA. V was shortened by 5 bases and J by 2 bases, with 13 bases between the two germline ends. The CDR3 DNA sequence: TGTGCCAGCAGCGCCGCCAGAGGGGGCAATCAGCCCCAGCATTTT. Amino acids: CASSAARGGNQPQHF.

The rearrangement uses TRBV7-7 and TRBJ2-5; D uncertain. Between the trimmed V and J ends, which lost 1 base and 3 bases, there was a span of 6 bases. This CDR3 contains 13 residues. Germline values: CDR1 SSHAT, CDR2 FNYEAQ (reference sequence). This chain's CDR3 is CASSLEVEETQYF. The CDR3 region has the DNA TGTGCCAGCAGCTTAGAAGTGGAAGAGACCCAGTACTTC. The full variable domain, its missing parts supplied by reference TRBV7-7 and TRBJ2-5, is GAGVSQSPRYKVTKRGQDVTLRCDPISSHATLYWYQQALGQGPEFLTYFNYEAQPDKSGLPSDRFSAERPEGSISTLTIQRTEQRDSAMYRCASSLEVEETQYFGPGTRLLVL.

The rearrangement links TRBV3-1 (or the pseudogene TRBV3-2) to TRBJ1-2; D unresolved. The CDR3 covers 12 residues. Germline CDR1 and CDR2: LGHDT and YNNKEL (reference sequence). Trimming stripped 5 bases from V and 2 bases from J, with 6 bases between. The DNA of the CDR3 is TGTGCCAGCAGCTTACAGAACTATGGCTACACCTTC. Translated, it gives CASSLQNYGYTF.

The rearrangement links TRBV10-3 to TRBJ2-3, with TRBD2 matching 12 bases. This CDR3 has 16 amino acids. Looked up from germline, CDR1 is ENHRY and CDR2 is SYGVKD. Losses at the gene ends were 2 bases for V and 2 bases for J; bases not matched to a gene: 2. CDR3: CAISEGLAGITDTQYF. CDR3 nucleotides: TGTGCCATCAGTGAGGGACTAGCGGGGATCACAGATACGCAGTATTTT.

V gene TRBV5-4 combines with J gene TRBJ2-3, with D hard to call. Germline loops: CDR1 SGHNT, CDR2 YYREEE (reference sequence). Deletions cut 4 bases from V and 8 bases from J, with 8 bases between. CDR3 size: 11 residues. This CDR3 reads CASSLGPTQYF. CDR3 nucleotides: TGTGCCAGCAGCCTAGGCCCTACGCAGTATTTT. Filled out from reference TRBV5-4 and TRBJ2-3, the complete variable domain reads ETGVTQSPTHLIKTRGQQVTLRCSSQSGHNTVSWYQQALGQGPQFIFQYYREEENGRGNFPPRFSGLQFPNYSSELNVNALELDDSALYLCASSLGPTQYFGPGTRLTVL.

This sequence joins TRBV10-3 and TRBJ2-7; maybe TRBD1 (6 bases). Germline V gene lookup returns CDR1 ENHRY and CDR2 SYGVKD. The CDR3 extends over 12 amino acids. Trimming left V 4 bases short and J 7 bases short, with 11 bases between. In DNA, the CDR3 is TGTGCCATCAGTGCATACAGGGAAGAGCAGTACTTC. Its protein is CAISAYREEQYF.

The V gene is TRBV25-1, the J gene TRBJ2-5, with D perhaps given as TRBD1 or TRBD2 (6 bases each). The germline CDR1 and CDR2 sequences are MGHDK and SYGVNS. This CDR3 is 17 amino acids long. The V end was cut by 2 bases, the J end by 3 bases, with 19 bases between. This CDR3 is CASSEGGGIGVKETQYF. In nucleotides, the CDR3 is TGTGCCAGCAGTGAAGGAGGGGGGATAGGAGTCAAAGAGACCCAGTACTTC.

Here the CDR3 reads CASTRQGIYGYTF. The DNA of the CDR3 is TGTGCCAGCACTAGACAGGGGATCTATGGCTACACCTTC. This chain joins TRBV12-3 or TRBV12-4 and TRBJ1-2, with TRBD1 matching over 8 bases. The CDR3 extends over 13 amino acids. V dropped 7 bases and J dropped 4; count of bases not matched to a gene: 5.

The chain is built from TRBV7-6 and TRBJ2-7; tentative D call: TRBD2 (5 bases). Trimming took off 1 base at V and 0 bases at J, with 13 bases between the two ends. The CDR3 extends over 16 amino acids. The germline CDR1 and CDR2 sequences are SGHVS and FNYEAQ. CDR3 DNA sequence: TGTGCCAGCAGCTTAGGATCGAGGGAGAACTCCTACGAGCAGTACTTC. Amino acids: CASSLGSRENSYEQYF.